Listed below are T cell receptor beta chains from one sample, sequenced in a study of Ad26.COV2.S vaccination and SARS-CoV-2 variants. Libraries were prepared by immunoSEQ multiplex PCR; TCRdb keeps only in-frame clonotypes and omits some of them. The sample includes over 450,000 clones, nearly 90% of them seen just once. The sequences come from peripheral blood, collected in a trial of Ad26.COV2.S vaccine versus placebo. These receptors were obtained from a person between 18 and 60 years old who received the Ad26.COV2.S COVID-19 vaccine or a placebo. CDR3s include the opening cysteine and the closing phenylalanine or tryptophan. Each record gives: clone size, J gene, V gene, D gene, CDR3 protein, CDR3 DNA. D genes are given only for firm matches. The listing skips clone size in some rows; elsewhere it reads once, few, many or a size class.

size: NA
J: TRBJ2-7
V: TRBV12-3/TRBV12-4
D: NA
CDR3: CASSLQGPYEQYF
DNA: TGTGCCAGCAGTTTACAGGGCCCCTACGAGCAGTACTTC

size: NA
J: TRBJ2-7
V: TRBV5-1
D: TRBD1
CDR3: CASSTSGTAVYEQYF
DNA: TGCGCCAGCAGCACCTCCGGGACAGCGGTATACGAGCAGTACTTC

size: few
J: TRBJ1-4
V: TRBV28
D: NA
CDR3: CASSLGGSEEKLFF
DNA: TGTGCCAGCAGCCTGGGGGGGTCTGAGGAAAAACTGTTTTTT

size: NA
J: TRBJ1-2
V: TRBV12-3/TRBV12-4
D: NA
CDR3: CASSLGRAGYTF
DNA: TGTGCCAGCAGCCTAGGGAGGGCTGGCTACACCTTC

size: NA
J: TRBJ2-7
V: TRBV15
D: NA
CDR3: CATSRSRGPSYEQYF
DNA: TGTGCCACCAGCAGATCACGGGGCCCAAGCTACGAGCAGTACTTC

size: once
J: TRBJ2-7
V: TRBV5-1
D: TRBD1
CDR3: CASSLIFATGGSQFEQYF
DNA: TGCGCCAGCAGCTTGATTTTTGCGACAGGGGGCTCACAGTTTGAGCAGTACTTC

size: NA
J: TRBJ2-3
V: TRBV6-5
D: NA
CDR3: CASRETVVTDTQYF
DNA: TGTGCCAGCAGGGAGACAGTTGTCACAGATACGCAGTATTTT

size: NA
J: TRBJ2-1
V: TRBV12-3/TRBV12-4
D: NA
CDR3: CASSLSGYNEQFF
DNA: TGTGCCAGCAGTTTGTCGGGGTACAATGAGCAGTTCTTC

size: NA
J: TRBJ1-6
V: TRBV4-1
D: TRBD1
CDR3: CASSQYDRGSGPLHF
DNA: TGCGCCAGCAGCCAATATGACAGGGGCTCGGGACCCCTCCACTTT

size: once
J: TRBJ2-7
V: TRBV28
D: TRBD1
CDR3: CASSLPPQGAREQYF
DNA: TGTGCCAGCAGTTTACCCCCCCAGGGGGCGCGTGAGCAGTACTTC

size: NA
J: TRBJ1-5
V: TRBV6-1
D: NA
CDR3: CASSALQTTINQPQHF
DNA: TGTGCCAGCAGTGCCCTGCAGACAACTATTAATCAGCCCCAGCATTTT

size: NA
J: TRBJ1-1
V: TRBV9
D: NA
CDR3: CASSVDQGLTEAFF
DNA: TGTGCCAGCAGCGTAGATCAGGGGCTCACTGAAGCTTTCTTT

size: NA
J: TRBJ1-5
V: TRBV19
D: NA
CDR3: CASSSGGGNQPQHF
DNA: TGTGCCAGTAGTTCTGGGGGAGGCAATCAGCCCCAGCATTTT

size: NA
J: TRBJ1-1
V: TRBV18
D: TRBD1
CDR3: CASSPLGQGADTEAFF
DNA: TGTGCCAGCTCACCCCTGGGACAGGGGGCGGACACTGAAGCTTTCTTT

size: NA
J: TRBJ2-7
V: TRBV5-4
D: TRBD1
CDR3: CASSFLGQGLNEQYF
DNA: TGTGCCAGCAGCTTCCTCGGACAGGGGCTCAACGAGCAGTACTTC

size: few
J: TRBJ2-1
V: TRBV10-1
D: TRBD2
CDR3: CASSESRTSGTNEQFF
DNA: TGCGCCAGCAGTGAGTCGCGAACTAGCGGGACCAATGAGCAGTTCTTC

size: NA
J: TRBJ2-1
V: TRBV4-2
D: TRBD2
CDR3: CASSLRLAGGPNRGNEQFF
DNA: TGTGCCAGCAGCCTCAGACTAGCGGGAGGGCCCAATCGGGGCAATGAGCAGTTCTTC

size: NA
J: TRBJ2-1
V: TRBV28
D: TRBD2
CDR3: CASKPSGTSGSNEQFF
DNA: TGTGCCAGCAAACCCTCCGGTACTAGCGGGAGTAATGAGCAGTTCTTC

size: NA
J: TRBJ1-5
V: TRBV27
D: NA
CDR3: CASSLGRNQPQHF
DNA: TGTGCCAGCAGTCTCGGCCGCAATCAGCCCCAGCATTTT

size: NA
J: TRBJ2-7
V: TRBV7-2
D: NA
CDR3: CASSTRRQAYEQYF
DNA: TGTGCCAGCAGCACCAGGCGGCAGGCCTACGAGCAGTACTTC

size: NA
J: TRBJ1-4
V: TRBV11-2
D: NA
CDR3: CASSFSGVGEKLFF
DNA: TGTGCCAGCAGCTTCTCAGGGGTAGGGGAAAAACTGTTTTTT

size: NA
J: TRBJ2-6
V: TRBV28
D: NA
CDR3: CASKEGDSGANVLTF
DNA: TGTGCCAGCAAAGAGGGGGACTCTGGGGCCAACGTCCTGACTTTC

size: NA
J: TRBJ1-6
V: TRBV28
D: TRBD1
CDR3: CASSSGTGGPPLHF
DNA: TGTGCCAGCAGTTCCGGGACAGGGGGTCCACCCCTCCACTTT

size: NA
J: TRBJ2-5
V: TRBV18
D: NA
CDR3: CASSPSLGRRESETQYF
DNA: TGTGCCAGCTCACCATCGTTGGGCAGGAGGGAATCGGAGACCCAGTACTTC

size: NA
J: TRBJ2-5
V: TRBV6-5
D: NA
CDR3: CASSFDRKQETQYF
DNA: TGTGCCAGCAGTTTCGACAGAAAACAAGAGACCCAGTACTTC

size: NA
J: TRBJ1-2
V: TRBV5-1
D: NA
CDR3: CASSLDWAAHYGYTF
DNA: TGCGCCAGCAGCTTGGATTGGGCAGCCCACTATGGCTACACCTTC

size: NA
J: TRBJ1-1
V: TRBV14
D: NA
CDR3: CASSQYQGSGVDTEAFF
DNA: TGTGCCAGCAGCCAATATCAGGGCAGCGGGGTCGACACTGAAGCTTTCTTT

size: NA
J: TRBJ2-7
V: TRBV7-9
D: NA
CDR3: CASTGRMTSEQYF
DNA: TGTGCCAGTACGGGACGGATGACTAGCGAGCAGTACTTC

size: NA
J: TRBJ2-3
V: TRBV20-1
D: NA
CDR3: CSASTGLKATDTQYF
DNA: TGCAGTGCTAGTACAGGACTAAAGGCCACAGATACGCAGTATTTT

size: NA
J: TRBJ2-1
V: TRBV3-1/TRBV3-2
D: TRBD2
CDR3: CASSQDSSGGASRGYEQFF
DNA: TGTGCCAGCAGCCAAGACTCTAGCGGGGGGGCCAGTCGCGGCTATGAGCAGTTCTTC

size: once
J: TRBJ1-2
V: TRBV27
D: TRBD1
CDR3: CASRDRREHYGYTF
DNA: TGTGCCAGCAGGGACAGGAGGGAACACTATGGCTACACCTTC

size: NA
J: TRBJ1-2
V: TRBV18
D: NA
CDR3: CASSPGQALNGYTF
DNA: TGTGCCAGCTCACCAGGACAAGCCTTAAATGGCTACACCTTC

size: NA
J: TRBJ1-4
V: TRBV5-1
D: NA
CDR3: CASSLLGANEKLFF
DNA: TGCGCCAGCAGCTTGCTGGGGGCTAATGAAAAACTGTTTTTT

size: NA
J: TRBJ2-5
V: TRBV28
D: NA
CDR3: CASSPPSRGETQYF
DNA: TGTGCCAGCAGTCCACCCTCCAGGGGAGAGACCCAGTACTTC

size: NA
J: TRBJ2-5
V: TRBV29-1
D: NA
CDR3: CSVKGPGAYETQYF
DNA: TGCAGCGTTAAAGGCCCGGGAGCGTATGAGACCCAGTACTTC

size: NA
J: TRBJ1-2
V: TRBV13
D: NA
CDR3: CASSLLRGRTNGYTF
DNA: TGTGCCAGCAGCTTACTAAGAGGCAGAACGAATGGCTACACCTTC

size: NA
J: TRBJ2-2
V: TRBV30
D: TRBD1
CDR3: CAWSPGQSPGELFF
DNA: TGTGCCTGGAGCCCGGGACAGAGTCCCGGGGAGCTGTTTTTT

size: NA
J: TRBJ2-3
V: TRBV5-1
D: NA
CDR3: CASSWQARGADTQYF
DNA: TGCGCCAGCAGCTGGCAGGCCCGAGGGGCAGATACGCAGTATTTT

size: once
J: TRBJ2-7
V: TRBV5-4
D: TRBD2
CDR3: CASSFTSAVRVEQYF
DNA: TGTGCCAGCAGCTTTACTAGCGCCGTCCGGGTGGAGCAGTACTTC

size: NA
J: TRBJ2-7
V: TRBV7-2
D: NA
CDR3: CASSLGGGPLSYEQYF
DNA: TGTGCCAGCAGCTTAGGCGGGGGCCCGCTCTCCTACGAGCAGTACTTC

size: NA
J: TRBJ1-2
V: TRBV6-5
D: NA
CDR3: CASSYSIGLGDYGYTF
DNA: TGTGCCAGCAGTTACTCGATCGGTCTGGGTGACTATGGCTACACCTTC

size: NA
J: TRBJ2-7
V: TRBV6-5
D: TRBD2
CDR3: CASSYSVAGDGQYF
DNA: TGTGCCAGCAGTTACTCAGTTGCGGGGGACGGGCAGTACTTC

size: NA
J: TRBJ2-7
V: TRBV27
D: NA
CDR3: CARTSYEQYF
DNA: TGTGCCAGGACTAGCTACGAGCAGTACTTC

size: NA
J: TRBJ1-3
V: TRBV4-2
D: NA
CDR3: CASSQARTTGNTIYF
DNA: TGTGCCAGCAGCCAAGCGCGGACAACTGGAAACACCATATATTTT

size: NA
J: TRBJ1-1
V: TRBV5-1
D: NA
CDR3: CASSFLPQGESTEAFF
DNA: TGCGCCAGCAGCTTCTTACCACAGGGAGAGTCCACTGAAGCTTTCTTT

size: once
J: TRBJ1-2
V: TRBV23-1
D: NA
CDR3: CASSQKGRRGTSGLYGYTF
DNA: TGCGCCAGCAGTCAAAAGGGCCGAAGGGGGACCAGTGGACTTTATGGCTACACCTTC

size: NA
J: TRBJ2-3
V: TRBV18
D: TRBD2
CDR3: CASSPQTLAGPSTDTQYF
DNA: TGTGCCAGCTCACCACAGACCCTAGCGGGGCCTTCCACAGATACGCAGTATTTT

size: NA
J: TRBJ2-7
V: TRBV29-1
D: TRBD1
CDR3: CSVGQGDEQYF
DNA: TGCAGCGTGGGACAGGGGGACGAGCAGTACTTC

size: NA
J: TRBJ2-7
V: TRBV7-2
D: NA
CDR3: CASSLAGGSYEQYF
DNA: TGTGCCAGCAGCTTAGCAGGGGGCTCCTACGAGCAGTACTTC

size: NA
J: TRBJ2-7
V: TRBV7-9
D: TRBD2
CDR3: CASSTTLFVGGRYEQYF
DNA: TGTGCCAGCAGCACTACACTCTTTGTGGGAGGGAGGTACGAGCAGTACTTC

size: once
J: TRBJ1-6
V: TRBV3-1/TRBV3-2
D: NA
CDR3: CASSQDRLAYNSPLHF
DNA: TGTGCCAGCAGCCAAGATCGTTTGGCCTATAATTCACCCCTCCACTTT

size: NA
J: TRBJ2-5
V: TRBV4-1
D: NA
CDR3: CASSQVAIYGESKIETQYF
DNA: TGCGCCAGCAGCCAAGTCGCGATTTATGGGGAAAGCAAAATCGAGACCCAGTACTTC

size: NA
J: TRBJ1-5
V: TRBV28
D: NA
CDR3: CASSQPGMPQHF
DNA: TGTGCCAGCAGCCAACCGGGTATGCCCCAGCATTTT